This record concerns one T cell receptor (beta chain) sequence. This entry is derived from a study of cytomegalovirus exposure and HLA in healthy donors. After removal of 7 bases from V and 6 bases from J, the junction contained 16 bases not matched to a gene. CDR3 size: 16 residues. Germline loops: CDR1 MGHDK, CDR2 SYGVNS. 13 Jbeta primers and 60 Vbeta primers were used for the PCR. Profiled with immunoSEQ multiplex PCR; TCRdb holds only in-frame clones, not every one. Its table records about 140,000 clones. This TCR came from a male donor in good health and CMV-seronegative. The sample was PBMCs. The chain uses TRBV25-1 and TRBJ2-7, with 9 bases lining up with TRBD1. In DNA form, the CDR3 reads TGTGCCAGCACCCCGGGACAGGGATTTTCTACGGTCGAGCAGTACTTC. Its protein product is CASTPGQGFSTVEQYF.